Given below is one TCR beta chain in context. What this receptor recognizes is not known. Possible read error: a much larger clone is one base away. This specimen belongs to a study of esophageal squamous cell carcinoma tumors (dated by TCRdb to the early 2020s). Regarding the research as a whole: Principal component analysis with K-means clustering of immunohistochemical values for T-cell and checkpoint markers was used to divide patients into immuno relation high and low groups. The goal of the study was to evaluate both the diversity of the TCR repertoire and the shared TCR repertoires of T cells inside the tumor environment of esophageal squamous cell carcinoma. TCR sequencing covered roughly 10 patients: five randomly selected high immuno relation cases and five background-matched low immuno relation cases. The wider cohort included 53 esophageal squamous cell carcinoma patients in Japan who were treated with surgery, of whom approximately 20 were high and some 30 were low immuno relation cases. The roughly ten cases yielded roughly 1,500,000 total TCRalpha reads and 1 million to 1.4 million total TCRbeta reads, and 31,954 and 34,876 of those reads, respectively, were unique.

Inclusive of the bounding cysteine and phenylalanine, the CDR3 is 16 residues long. Only the CDR3 DNA is retained, 48 bases long and in frame from the first base. Deletion took 4 bases off V and 4 bases off J, with a span of 19 bases between the germline ends. CDR1 and CDR2 are read off the germline V gene (reference sequence) as SGHNT and YYREEE. Summary of the overall study and its limitations: Because TCRalpha and TCRbeta chains were sequenced separately, chain pairing and the antigens recognized remained unknown. Over 26 TRAV|TRAJ and 25 or so TRBV|TRBJ combinations appeared shared among high immuno relation cases, including TRAV13-1|TRAJ22 and TRBV7-9|TRBJ2-7. TCR repertoire analysis included only a few cases, and CDR3 clonotype-level investigation was not performed. No difference in total TCR repertoire counts was observed between groups, whereas significant repertoire counts were found to be higher in the high immuno relation group. Of the approximately 11 cases, a few showed one dominant TCRalpha VJ recombination along with apparently reduced TCRalpha diversity. Because TCRalphabeta repertoire variation was large, shared V|J recombination candidates may have been selected by chance.

The method behind the library was 5' RACE. The PCR step used KAPA HiFi along with constant-region primers for TCRalpha or TCRbeta and a P20EA primer, and a nested second PCR with CA2 or CB2 followed. TCR genes were amplified by unbiased adaptor ligation RT-PCR, with reverse transcription by Superscript III and a polyT18-containing BSL-18E primer. Once second-strand synthesis and blunting were done, the P10EA/P20EA adaptor was ligated onto the 5' end of the cDNA, and NotI digestion came next. For both the first and second PCRs, around 18 cycles of 98 degrees C for 20 s, 65 degrees C for 30 s and 72 degrees C for 1 min were run. Amplicons were indexed with the Nextera XT Index kit v2 Set A, pooled equimolarly and quantified on a Qubit 2.0 Fluorometer. For sequencing, the Illumina MiSeq platform generated 2x300 bp paired-end reads. Per the authors' processing: Reads were assigned to V and J genes by highest identity to IMGT reference sequences using Repertoire Genesis software ver.1.0. CDR3 was defined from Cys104 to Phe118 plus Gly119 and translated, and unique sequence reads were defined by distinct V, J and CDR3 amino acids. Shared V|J combinations were selected when significance was reached in both a Fisher's exact test in edgeR and a Mann Whitney U test. Repertoire dissimilarity index was computed with the R rdi package after removing singletons and bootstrapping 500 repertoire combinations. The raw public reads went through TCRdb reprocessing: fastp at Q25, MiXCR clone calling, in-frame beta chains kept. Rows with one shared CDR3 protein collapse into an entry with the most common genes and DNA. The V and J calls were not made by the authors but by TCRdb's processing. The sample contains 5,700 or so distinct CDR3 sequences, 22% of them found a single time. The ten largest clonotypes hold around 30% of the sample.

Patients who had received neoadjuvant chemotherapy or for whom clinical information was lacking were excluded from enrollment. The TCR-sequenced cases shown were male and had subtotal esophagectomy with 2- or 3-field lymphadenectomy. RNA was extracted from bulk tumor tissue sections with a Qiagen AllPrep kit, without T-cell sorting. Small sections of surgically resected tumor tissue were stored in RNAlater reagent at -80°C until RNA extraction. Sequencing was done on a sample of tumor tissue. The V gene is TRBV5-4 and the J gene is TRBJ2-3; the D segment might be TRBD1 or TRBD2, since each matches 6 bases. This TCR came from a man aged 50-79 years with esophageal squamous cell carcinoma. The nucleotide sequence reads as follows: TGTGCCAGCAGCCAAGATAGCGGAAAGGGGGCAGATACGCAGTATTTT. This translates into CASSQDSGKGADTQYF.